This entry lists 20 T cell receptor beta chains sequenced from one sample in a study of shared clonotypes between healthy human individuals. The table came from immunoSEQ multiplex PCR; TCRdb's copy has only in-frame clones and leaves some out. The repertoire holds some 2,000,000 clones, with approximately 96% as singletons. What was sequenced was naive CD4+ T cells sorted from blood. The subset: CD45RA+ positively selected. Receptor source: a man between 18 and 29 years old in good health.

The chain links TRBV19 to TRBJ2-7; TRBD2 aligns across 8 bases. This CDR3 is built from 15 residues. Germline CDR1 LNHDA, CDR2 SQIVND (reference sequence). V shed 5 bases and J 2 bases; nucleotides not matched to a gene: 8. In nucleotides, the CDR3 is TGTGCCAGTAGTCCCACTAGCGGAGACGCCTACGAGCAGTACTTC. It is translated as CASSPTSGDAYEQYF.

The chain has TRBV25-1 and TRBJ2-2; D remains unclear. This CDR3 is 16 amino acids long. The germline V gene has CDR1 MGHDK and CDR2 SYGVNS. The V end lost 8 bases, the J end lost 2 bases, and 18 bases lay between the germline ends. CDR3 in DNA: TGTGCCAGCGGGATTGACTCCCCTGGTAACACCGGGGAGCTGTTTTTT. Translated: CASGIDSPGNTGELFF.

Notes on this clone: Other DNA variants within this sample encode the same CDR3. The J gene is TRBJ1-2, the V gene TRBV7-2; D remains unclear. Germline V lookup: CDR1 SGHTA, CDR2 FQGNSA. Trimming stripped 4 bases from V and 4 bases from J, with 10 bases between. This CDR3 spans 13 amino acids. CDR3 sequence: CASSSSGSYGYTF. DNA for the CDR3: TGTGCCAGCAGCTCCTCTGGGTCCTATGGCTACACCTTC.

The chain couples TRBV25-1 to TRBJ2-5; 8 bases are shared with TRBD1. This CDR3 has 14 amino acids. Germline V gene sequence: CDR1 MGHDK, CDR2 SYGVNS. V was pared by 9 bases and J by 7 bases, with 13 bases of the junction left unmatched. The CDR3 reads CASGAGGQGRTQYF. In DNA form, the CDR3 reads TGTGCCAGTGGCGCAGGTGGACAGGGACGGACCCAGTACTTC.

This sequence joins TRBV6-6 and TRBJ2-2; D is ambiguous. Trimming shortened V by 6 bases and J by 10 bases, and 9 bases separated the two germline ends. This CDR3 is built from 11 residues. Germline V CDR1 and CDR2: MNHNY, SVGAGI (reference sequence). CDR3 coding DNA: TGTGCCAGCAGCCGACATGAGGAGCTGTTTTTT. It specifies CASSRHEELFF.

The rearrangement links TRBV19 to TRBJ1-4, with 11 bases matching TRBD1. Looked up from germline, CDR1 is LNHDA and CDR2 is SQIVND (reference sequence). Losses at the gene ends were 6 bases for V and 7 bases for J; bases not matched to a gene: 4. The CDR3 has 14 residues. DNA for the CDR3: TGTGCCAGTAGCAGGGACAGGGGGTCTGAAAAACTGTTTTTT. It translates to CASSRDRGSEKLFF.

The genes are TRBV19 and TRBJ2-7; 10 bases match TRBD1. CDR1 LNHDA and CDR2 SQIVND come from the germline V gene (reference sequence). This CDR3 comprises 15 residues. Trimming at V came to 4 bases and at J to 4 bases, leaving 7 bases not matched to a gene. The CDR3 loop is CASSTPGTGVYEQYF. As DNA, the CDR3 is TGTGCCAGTAGTACCCCCGGGACAGGGGTGTACGAGCAGTACTTC.

The V gene is TRBV5-4, the J gene TRBJ2-2; tentatively, D is TRBD1 or TRBD2 (7 bases each). CDR1 and CDR2 from the germline V gene are SGHNT and YYREEE (reference sequence). This CDR3 region has 15 residues. Trimming removed 0 bases at V and 7 bases at J, with 13 bases between. The CDR3 loop is CASSLVSGGDGELFF. CDR3 nucleotide sequence: TGTGCCAGCAGCTTGGTCTCAGGGGGGGACGGGGAGCTGTTTTTT.

The table lists this clone with a few counts. This chain links TRBV2 with TRBJ1-6; D is possibly TRBD1 (5 bases). The V end lost 7 bases, the J end lost 6 bases, and 10 bases lay between the germline ends. CDR3 length: 13 residues. The V gene's germline CDR1 is SNHLY and CDR2 FYNNEI. Here the CDR3 DNA reads TGTGCCAGCATCGGGGGATTTAATTCACCCCTCCACTTT. Protein: CASIGGFNSPLHF.

CDR3 loop: CASTEQGAYNEQFF. The CDR3 DNA is TGTGCCAGCACCGAACAGGGGGCGTACAATGAGCAGTTCTTC. This chain links TRBV6-6 with TRBJ2-1; 9 nucleotides align to TRBD1. Germline V lookup: CDR1 MNHNY, CDR2 SVGAGI (reference sequence). J lost 4 bases, V lost 7 bases, and 5 bases had no gene match. This CDR3 has 14 amino acids.

This rearrangement joins TRBV7-9 to TRBJ2-5; 8 nucleotides agree with TRBD2. The CDR3 is 15 residues long. The germline V gene has CDR1 SEHNR and CDR2 FQNEAQ (reference sequence). The ends lost 1 base at V and 4 bases at J; junction bases unmatched: 5. CDR3 sequence reads: CASSLGAGVGETQYF. The CDR3 DNA is TGTGCCAGCAGCTTAGGAGCGGGAGTGGGAGAGACCCAGTACTTC.

This chain connects TRBV6-1 to TRBJ2-3; D could derive from TRBD1 or TRBD2 (5 bases each). Between the trimmed V and J ends, which lost 4 bases and 0 bases, there was a span of 11 bases. The CDR3 sequence is 15 residues long. Per the germline V gene, CDR1 is MNHNS and CDR2 is SASEGT. The CDR3 sequence: CASSVGTVSTDTQYF. As DNA, the CDR3 is TGTGCCAGCAGTGTAGGGACGGTGAGCACAGATACGCAGTATTTT.

The V gene is TRBV9, the J gene TRBJ1-3; the D is unclear. Trimming shortened V by 4 bases and J by 2 bases, and 13 bases separated the two germline ends. Germline V gives CDR1 SGDLS, CDR2 YYNGEE. This CDR3 spans 15 amino acids. In DNA, the CDR3 is TGTGCCAGCAGCCCCGGCATGGGTCCTGGAAACACCATATATTTT. As protein: CASSPGMGPGNTIYF. Variable domain in full (rest from reference TRBV9 and TRBJ1-3): DSGVTQTPKHLITATGQRVTLRCSPRSGDLSVYWYQQSLDQGLQFLIQYYNGEERAKGNILERFSAQQFPDLHSELNLSSLELGDSALYFCASSPGMGPGNTIYFGEGSWLTVV.

In regard to this clone: The junction shows a germline mismatch at one end, possibly a read error. J is TRBJ2-2 and V is TRBV7-7; the D gene is possibly TRBD1 (6 bases). Germline V gene data show CDR1 as SSHAT and CDR2 as FNYEAQ (reference sequence). This CDR3 is 13 amino acids long. The CDR3 bases are TGTGCTAGCAGCCCAGGGGTCCCCGGGGAGCTGTTTTTT. This codes for CASSPGVPGELFF.

The chain couples TRBV5-1 to TRBJ1-6, with D perhaps TRBD1 (5 bases). The V and J ends lost 4 bases and 5 bases respectively, with 13 bases between them. CDR1 and CDR2 from the germline V gene are SGHRS and YFSETQ. This CDR3 has 15 amino acids. The CDR3 nucleotides read TGCGCCAGCAGCGGTGGACAAGCCGATAATTCACCCCTCCACTTT. It is translated as CASSGGQADNSPLHF.

This clone occurred a few times. This chain joins TRBV7-7 and TRBJ1-5; D is ambiguous. CDR1 SSHAT and CDR2 FNYEAQ come from the germline V gene (reference sequence). This CDR3 comprises 10 residues. CDR3 sequence: CASFLQPQHF. The DNA of the CDR3 is TGTGCTAGCTTCCTACAGCCCCAGCATTTT.

As regards this clone: This sample includes further DNA sequences coding for the same CDR3. The V and J genes are TRBV5-1 and TRBJ2-3; tentative D call: TRBD2 (5 bases). Germline assignment: CDR1 SGHRS and CDR2 YFSETQ. This CDR3 comprises 15 residues. Deletions cut 0 bases from V and 4 bases from J, with 12 bases between. The CDR3 region is CASSLGGRAADTQYF. The CDR3 DNA reads TGCGCCAGCAGCTTGGGAGGGCGGGCGGCAGATACGCAGTATTTT.

A note on this clone: Other DNA sequences in the same sample also yield this CDR3. CDR3 loop: CASSPGTGGRYEQYF. The CDR3 DNA sequence: TGTGCCAGCTCACCTGGGACAGGGGGACGCTACGAGCAGTACTTC. The chain recombines TRBV18 with TRBJ2-7, with TRBD1 identical over 11 bases. There are 15 residues in the CDR3. Germline assignment: CDR1 KGHSH and CDR2 LQKENI. The junction had 4 bases not matched to a gene; V was cut back by 3 bases and J by 3 bases.

The V call is TRBV5-4, the J call TRBJ1-6; the match to TRBD1 covers 10 bases. The CDR3 is 15 amino acids. Germline CDR1 reads SGHNT; CDR2 reads YYREEE (reference sequence). With V trimmed by 4 bases and J by 7 bases, 5 bases remained unmatched. The CDR3 is CASSATGQGNSPLHF. The CDR3 DNA is TGTGCCAGCAGCGCTACGGGACAGGGGAATTCACCCCTCCACTTT.

This clone has only one observation. The chain carries TRBV5-4 and TRBJ2-7; D is unresolved. The CDR3 is 15 residues long. Germline CDR1 reads SGHNT; CDR2 reads YYREEE (reference sequence). Trimming pared 0 bases from V and 2 bases from J, leaving 12 bases between. As DNA, the CDR3 is TGTGCCAGCAGCTTGGATGTTGAAAGACCCTACGAGCAGTACTTC. This sequence encodes CASSLDVERPYEQYF.